This T cell receptor (beta chain) came from a study of control samples from healthy donors and cancer patients. There are 15 residues in the CDR3. Germline CDR1 LNHDA, CDR2 SQIVND (reference sequence). After removal of 3 bases from V and 1 base from J, the junction contained 3 bases not matched to a gene. Sequenced by immunoSEQ multiplex PCR; TCRdb stores in-frame clones only, minus some. The top ten hold about 4% of the sample, which has 150,000 to 200,000 clones, 93% seen once. Input material: blood. This TCR was recovered from a woman aged 55-69 years in good health. The V call is TRBV19, the J call TRBJ1-2; 9 bases align to TRBD1. Written as DNA, the CDR3 is TGTGCCAGTAGTATTCGGGACAGGGTTAACTATGGCTACACCTTC. This translates into CASSIRDRVNYGYTF. Together with reference TRBV19 and TRBJ1-2, the CDR3 gives the full variable domain: DGGITQSPKYLFRKEGQNVTLSCEQNLNHDAMYWYRQDPGQGLRLIYYSQIVNDFQKGDIAEGYSVSREKKESFPLTVTSAQKNPTAFYLCASSIRDRVNYGYTFGSGTRLTVV.